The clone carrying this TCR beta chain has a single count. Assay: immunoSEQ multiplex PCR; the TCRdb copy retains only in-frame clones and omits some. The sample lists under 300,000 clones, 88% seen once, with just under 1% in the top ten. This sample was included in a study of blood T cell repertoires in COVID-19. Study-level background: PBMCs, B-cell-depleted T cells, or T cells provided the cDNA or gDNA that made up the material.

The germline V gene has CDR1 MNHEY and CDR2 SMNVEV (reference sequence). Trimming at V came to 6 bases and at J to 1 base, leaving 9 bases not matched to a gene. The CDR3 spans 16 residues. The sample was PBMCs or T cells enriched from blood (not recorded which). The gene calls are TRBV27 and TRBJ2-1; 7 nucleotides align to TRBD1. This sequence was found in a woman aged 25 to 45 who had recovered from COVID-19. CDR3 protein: CASRPGGPSSYNEQFF. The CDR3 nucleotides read TGTGCCAGCAGGCCAGGGGGACCGAGTTCCTACAATGAGCAGTTCTTC.